This TCR beta chain is drawn from a study of shared clonotypes between healthy human individuals. Study-level information: Per-donor plates numbered three CD4 naive, three CD4 memory, two CD8 naive and one CD8 memory.

CD45RO negativity and positive selection for CCR7 defined naive CD8 cells, a population that excluded terminally differentiated effector memory CD45RA+ cells. Germline V CDR1 and CDR2: SEHNR, FQNEAQ (reference sequence). Trimming pared 5 bases from V and 6 bases from J, leaving 13 bases between. The CDR3 runs to 13 residues. Genomic DNA belonging to each subset was distributed in equal measure over several immunoSEQ plates. This table comes from immunoSEQ multiplex PCR, and its TCRdb copy is limited to in-frame clones, with some not included. The sample comprises around 2,000,000 clones, less than 95% of which are singletons, and approximately 1.2% rests with the top ten.

This chain uses TRBV7-9 with TRBJ1-1; D not resolved. The sequenced material came from naive CD8+ T cells sorted from blood. This sequence originates from a man younger than 30 in good health. The CDR3 DNA follows: TGTGCCAGCAGCCTCCCGAGAAACGCTGAAGCTTTCTTT. Amino acid sequence: CASSLPRNAEAFF.